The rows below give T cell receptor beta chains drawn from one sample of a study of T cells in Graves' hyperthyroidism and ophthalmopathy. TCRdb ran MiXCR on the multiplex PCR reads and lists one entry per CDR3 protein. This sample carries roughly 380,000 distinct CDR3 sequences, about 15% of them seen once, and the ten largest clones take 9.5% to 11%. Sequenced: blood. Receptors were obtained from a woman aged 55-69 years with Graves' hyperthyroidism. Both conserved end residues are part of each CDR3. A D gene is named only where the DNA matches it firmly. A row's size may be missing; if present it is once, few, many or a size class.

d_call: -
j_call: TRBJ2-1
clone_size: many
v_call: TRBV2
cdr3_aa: CASSETRNEQFF
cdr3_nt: TGTGCCAGCAGTGAAACCAGGAATGAGCAGTTCTTC

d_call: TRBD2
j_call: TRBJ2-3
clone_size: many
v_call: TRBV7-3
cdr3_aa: CASSSPGGLYTDTQYF
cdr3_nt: TGTGCCAGCAGCTCACCGGGGGGACTCTACACAGATACGCAGTATTTT

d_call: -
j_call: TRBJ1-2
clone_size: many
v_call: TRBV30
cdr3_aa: CAWSAQTPLSGYTF
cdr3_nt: TGTGCCTGGAGTGCACAGACACCCCTGAGTGGCTACACCTTC

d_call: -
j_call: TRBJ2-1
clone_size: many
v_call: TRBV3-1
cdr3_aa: CASSPRDAGNEQFF
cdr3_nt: TGTGCCAGCAGCCCGCGTGATGCGGGCAATGAGCAGTTCTTC

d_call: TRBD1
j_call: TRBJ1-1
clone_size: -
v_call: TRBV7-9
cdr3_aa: CASSLGQGAFVTEAFF
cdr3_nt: TGTGCCAGCAGCTTAGGACAGGGGGCTTTTGTCACTGAAGCTTTCTTT

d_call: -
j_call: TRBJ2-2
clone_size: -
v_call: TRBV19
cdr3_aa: CASSGGFNTGELFF
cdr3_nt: TGTGCCAGTAGTGGGGGGTTTAACACCGGGGAGCTGTTTTTT

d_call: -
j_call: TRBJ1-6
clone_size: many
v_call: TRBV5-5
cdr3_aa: CASSASRGHESYNSPLHF
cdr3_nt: TGTGCCAGCAGCGCCTCCAGGGGACACGAGTCCTATAATTCACCCCTCCACTTT

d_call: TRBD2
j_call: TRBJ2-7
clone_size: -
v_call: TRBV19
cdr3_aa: CASSIAGGVSYEQYF
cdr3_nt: TGTGCCAGTAGTATCGCGGGGGGGGTAAGTTACGAGCAGTACTTC

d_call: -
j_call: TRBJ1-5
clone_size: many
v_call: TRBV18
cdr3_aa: CASSNRARGNQPQHF
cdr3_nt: TGTGCCAGCTCAAACCGGGCCCGGGGCAATCAGCCCCAGCATTTT

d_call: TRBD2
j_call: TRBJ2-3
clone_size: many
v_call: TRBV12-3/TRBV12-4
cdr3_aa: CASSVRTSFAGTDTQYF
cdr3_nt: TGTGCCAGCAGTGTCCGGACTAGTTTCGCGGGCACAGATACGCAGTATTTT

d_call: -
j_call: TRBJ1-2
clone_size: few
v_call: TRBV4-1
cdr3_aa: CASSQDRWGGNYGYTF
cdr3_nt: TGCGCCAGCAGCCAAGATCGCTGGGGTGGTAACTATGGCTACACCTTC